The clone carrying this T cell receptor (beta chain) was counted at least ten times. Its specificity is not known. Germline CDR1 SQVTM, CDR2 ANQGSEA. The ends were cut back, 5 bases at V and 9 bases at J, with 11 bases in the middle. The CDR3 has 11 amino acids. The sample belongs to a study of T cell repertoires in cytomegalovirus infection. Turning to the study itself: Public signatures in TCR beta pointed to CMV infection and matching HLA type.

General observations from the study: Cumulative frequency of public TCR beta families picked out carriers of CMV plus the relevant HLA.

TCRdb re-derived calls from the reads in MiXCR, one entry per CDR3 protein. The profile shows 800,000 to 950,000 distinct CDR3 sequences, around a third of them singletons. Sample: cultured CD8+ T cells from PBMCs, taken from culture after CMV antigen stimulation. The origin of this receptor is a human donor in good health (CMV status not recorded). Some clones in this sample may be carry-over from other donors' samples. The chain uses TRBV29-1 and TRBJ2-1, with no clear D. The DNA of the CDR3 is TGCAGCGTTAGGGTAGTGGGTGAGCAGTTCTTC. Translated: CSVRVVGEQFF.